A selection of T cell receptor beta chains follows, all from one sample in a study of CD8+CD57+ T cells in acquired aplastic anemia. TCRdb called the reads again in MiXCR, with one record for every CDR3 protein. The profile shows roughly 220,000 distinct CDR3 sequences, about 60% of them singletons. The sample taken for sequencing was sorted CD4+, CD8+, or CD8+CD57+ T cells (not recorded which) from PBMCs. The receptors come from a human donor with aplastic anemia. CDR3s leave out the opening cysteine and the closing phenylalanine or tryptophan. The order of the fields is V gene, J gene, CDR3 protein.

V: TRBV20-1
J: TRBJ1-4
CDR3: SALSRDLPQGEKLF

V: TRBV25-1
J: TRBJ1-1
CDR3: ASSIYLCSVVRRERMNTEAF

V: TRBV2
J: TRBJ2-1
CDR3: ASSEVISGGAYNERF

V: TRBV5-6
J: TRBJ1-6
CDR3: ASSSTAYSPLH

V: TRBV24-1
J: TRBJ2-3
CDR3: ATSDGTGGNTDTQY

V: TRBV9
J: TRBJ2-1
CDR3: ASSAEFHDGFYNEQF

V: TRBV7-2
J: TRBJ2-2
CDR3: ASSLLLAGVSRTGELF

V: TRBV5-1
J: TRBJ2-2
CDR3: ASSRGVSGELF

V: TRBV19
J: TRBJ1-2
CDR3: ASLPTQGANYGYT

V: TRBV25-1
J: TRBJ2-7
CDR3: ASSHGEQY

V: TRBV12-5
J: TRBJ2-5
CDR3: ASGRFLTTVETQY

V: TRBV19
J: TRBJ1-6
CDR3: ASSTDAWPNSPLH

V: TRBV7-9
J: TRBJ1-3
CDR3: ASSPAPGVGNTIY

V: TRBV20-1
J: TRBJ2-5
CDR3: SARETSGGQQETQY

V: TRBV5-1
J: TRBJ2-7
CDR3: ASSHTSPYEQY

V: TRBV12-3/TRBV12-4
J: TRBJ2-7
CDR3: ASRGTGVTYEQY